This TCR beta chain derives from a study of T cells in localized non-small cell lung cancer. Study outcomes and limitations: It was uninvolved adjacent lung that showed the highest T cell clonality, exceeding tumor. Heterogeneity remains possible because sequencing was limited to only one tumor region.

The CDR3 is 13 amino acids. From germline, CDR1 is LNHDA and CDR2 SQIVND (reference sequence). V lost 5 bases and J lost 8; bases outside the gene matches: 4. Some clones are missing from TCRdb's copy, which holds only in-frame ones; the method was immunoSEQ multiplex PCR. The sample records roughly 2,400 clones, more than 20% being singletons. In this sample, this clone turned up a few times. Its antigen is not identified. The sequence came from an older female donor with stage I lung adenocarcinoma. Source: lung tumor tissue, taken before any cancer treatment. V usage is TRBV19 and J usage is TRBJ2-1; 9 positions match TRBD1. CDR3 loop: CASSPRTGDEQFF. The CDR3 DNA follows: TGTGCCAGTAGTCCCCGGACAGGGGATGAGCAGTTCTTC.